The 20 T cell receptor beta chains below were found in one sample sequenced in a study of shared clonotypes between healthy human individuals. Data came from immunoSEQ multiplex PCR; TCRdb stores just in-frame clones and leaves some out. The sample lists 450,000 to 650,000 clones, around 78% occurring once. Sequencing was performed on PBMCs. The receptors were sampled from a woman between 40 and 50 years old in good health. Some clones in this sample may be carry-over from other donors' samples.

As DNA, the CDR3 is TGTGCCAGCAGTGAACGCCCGGGGACTGGCGGAGAGACCCAGTACTTC. Amino acids: CASSERPGTGGETQYF. The J gene is TRBJ2-5, the V gene TRBV6-1; weak D call: TRBD2 (6 bases). The CDR3 runs 16 residues. V lost 2 bases and J 4 bases, leaving 17 bases between the germline ends. CDR1 is MNHNS, CDR2 SASEGT, per germline.

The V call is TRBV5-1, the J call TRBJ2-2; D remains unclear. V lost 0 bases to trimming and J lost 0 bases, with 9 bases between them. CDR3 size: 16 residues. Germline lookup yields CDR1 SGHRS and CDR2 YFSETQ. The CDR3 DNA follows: TGCGCCAGCAGCTTGGTGAGTGTCGCGAACACCGGGGAGCTGTTTTTT. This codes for CASSLVSVANTGELFF.

CDR3 sequence: CASSSQAGGNTGELFF. The CDR3 DNA reads as TGCGCCAGCAGCTCCCAAGCGGGGGGGAACACCGGGGAGCTGTTTTTT. The rearrangement joins TRBV5-1 to TRBJ2-2; TRBD2 aligns across 9 bases. V lost 3 bases and J lost 1; bases outside the gene matches: 4. Germline V gene data show CDR1 as SGHRS and CDR2 as YFSETQ. This CDR3 is 16 amino acids long.

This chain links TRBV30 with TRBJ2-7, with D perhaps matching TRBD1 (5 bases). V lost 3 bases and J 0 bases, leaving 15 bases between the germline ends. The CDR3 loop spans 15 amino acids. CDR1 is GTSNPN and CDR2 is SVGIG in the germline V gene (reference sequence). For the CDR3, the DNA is TGTGCCTGGAGCGCTTTGGGGCCGAGCTCCTACGAGCAGTACTTC. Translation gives CAWSALGPSSYEQYF.

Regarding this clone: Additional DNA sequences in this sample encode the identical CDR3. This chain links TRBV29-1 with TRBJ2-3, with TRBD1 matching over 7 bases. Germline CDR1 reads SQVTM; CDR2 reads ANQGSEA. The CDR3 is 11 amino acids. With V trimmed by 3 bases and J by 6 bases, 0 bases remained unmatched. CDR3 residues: CSVDRGDTQYF. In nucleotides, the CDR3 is TGCAGCGTTGACAGGGGGGATACGCAGTATTTT.

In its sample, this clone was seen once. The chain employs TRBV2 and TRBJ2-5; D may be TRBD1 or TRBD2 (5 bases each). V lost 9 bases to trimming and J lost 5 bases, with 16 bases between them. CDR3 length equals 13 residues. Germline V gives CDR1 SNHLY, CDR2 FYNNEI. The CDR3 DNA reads TGTGCCAGTGGGAGAACTAAGGGGGAGACCCAGTACTTC. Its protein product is CASGRTKGETQYF.

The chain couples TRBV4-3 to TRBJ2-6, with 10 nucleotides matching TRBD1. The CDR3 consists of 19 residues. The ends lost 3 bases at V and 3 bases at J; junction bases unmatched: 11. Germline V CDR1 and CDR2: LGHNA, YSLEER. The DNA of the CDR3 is TGCGCCAGCAGCCAGGAGACAGGGGGCGCGGGTCTTGGGGCCAACGTCCTGACTTTC. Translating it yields CASSQETGGAGLGANVLTF.

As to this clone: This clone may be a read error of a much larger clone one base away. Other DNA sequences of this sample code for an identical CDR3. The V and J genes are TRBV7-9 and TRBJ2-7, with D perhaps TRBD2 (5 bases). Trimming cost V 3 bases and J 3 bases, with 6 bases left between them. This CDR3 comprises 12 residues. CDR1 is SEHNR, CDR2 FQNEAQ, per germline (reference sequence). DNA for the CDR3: TGTGCCAGCAGCTTGAGCGGCTACGAGCAGTACTTC. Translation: CASSLSGYEQYF. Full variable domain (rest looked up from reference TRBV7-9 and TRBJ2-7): DTGVSQNPRHKITKRGQNVTFRCDPISEHNRLYWYRQTLGQGPEFLTYFQNEAQLEKSRLLSDRFSAERPKGSFSTLEIQRTEQGDSAMYLCASSLSGYEQYFGPGTRLTVT.

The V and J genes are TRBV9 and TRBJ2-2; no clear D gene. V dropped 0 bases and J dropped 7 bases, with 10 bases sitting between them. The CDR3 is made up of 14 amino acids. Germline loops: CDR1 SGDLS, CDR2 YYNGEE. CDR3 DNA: TGTGCCAGCAGCGTAGAGGGATCACACGGGGAGCTGTTTTTT. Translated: CASSVEGSHGELFF.

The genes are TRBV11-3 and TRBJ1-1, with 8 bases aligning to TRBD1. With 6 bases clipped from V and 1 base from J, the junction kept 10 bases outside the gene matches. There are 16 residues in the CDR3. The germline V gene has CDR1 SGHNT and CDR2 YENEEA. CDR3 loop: CASRQGVGRGNTEAFF. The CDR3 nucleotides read TGTGCCAGCAGACAGGGGGTCGGTCGCGGGAACACTGAAGCTTTCTTT.

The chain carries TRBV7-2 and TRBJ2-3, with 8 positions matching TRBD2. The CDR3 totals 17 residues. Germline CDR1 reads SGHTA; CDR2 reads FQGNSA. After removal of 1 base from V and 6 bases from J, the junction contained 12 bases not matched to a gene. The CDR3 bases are TGTGCCAGCAGCTTAGTCGGGCCAGCGGGAGCCGGCGATACGCAGTATTTT. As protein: CASSLVGPAGAGDTQYF.

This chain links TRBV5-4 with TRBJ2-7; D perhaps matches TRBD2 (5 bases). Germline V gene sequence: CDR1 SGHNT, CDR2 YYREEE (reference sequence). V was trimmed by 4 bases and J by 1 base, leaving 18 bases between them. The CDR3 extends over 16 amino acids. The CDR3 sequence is CASSQDPGGGSYEQYF. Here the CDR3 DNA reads TGTGCCAGCAGCCAAGATCCCGGAGGTGGGTCCTACGAGCAGTACTTC.

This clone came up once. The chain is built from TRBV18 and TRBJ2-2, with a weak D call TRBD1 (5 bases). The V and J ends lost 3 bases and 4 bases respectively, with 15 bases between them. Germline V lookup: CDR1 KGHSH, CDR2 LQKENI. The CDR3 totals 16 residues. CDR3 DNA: TGTGCCAGCTCACCTCGAGCCGACAGAGGCACCGGGGAGCTGTTTTTT. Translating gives CASSPRADRGTGELFF.

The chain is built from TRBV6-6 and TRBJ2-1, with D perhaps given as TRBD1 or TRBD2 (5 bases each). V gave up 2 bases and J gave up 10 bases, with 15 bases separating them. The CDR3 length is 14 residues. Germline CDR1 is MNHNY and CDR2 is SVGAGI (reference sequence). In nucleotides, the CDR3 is TGTGCCAGCAGTTACCCCGGGGCGATGGGGGAGCAGTTCTTC. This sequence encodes CASSYPGAMGEQFF.

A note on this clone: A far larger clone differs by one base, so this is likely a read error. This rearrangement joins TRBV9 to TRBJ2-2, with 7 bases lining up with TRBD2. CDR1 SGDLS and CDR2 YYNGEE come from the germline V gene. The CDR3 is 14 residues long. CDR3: CASSVEGTAGEPFF. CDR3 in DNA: TGTGCCAGCAGCGTAGAGGGGACCGCGGGGGAGCCGTTTTTT. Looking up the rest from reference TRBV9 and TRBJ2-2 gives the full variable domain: DSGVTQTPKHLITATGQRVTLRCSPRSGDLSVYWYQQSLDQGLQFLIQYYNGEERAKGNILERFSAQQFPDLHSELNLSSLELGDSALYFCASSVEGTAGEPFFGEGSRLTVL.

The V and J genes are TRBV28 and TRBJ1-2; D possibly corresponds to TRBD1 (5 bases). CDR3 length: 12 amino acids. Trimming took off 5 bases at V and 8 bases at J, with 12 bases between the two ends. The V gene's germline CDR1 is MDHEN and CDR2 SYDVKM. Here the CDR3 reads CASSPPGDGYTF. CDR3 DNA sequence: TGTGCCAGCAGTCCTCCCGGGGACGGCTACACCTTC.

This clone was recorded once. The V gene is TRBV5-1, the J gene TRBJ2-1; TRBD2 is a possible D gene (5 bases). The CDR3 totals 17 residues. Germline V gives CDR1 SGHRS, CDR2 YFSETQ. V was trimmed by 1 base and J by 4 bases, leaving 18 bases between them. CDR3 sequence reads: CASSLRFSGYGYNEQFF. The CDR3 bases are TGCGCCAGCAGCTTGAGGTTTTCGGGATATGGTTACAATGAGCAGTTCTTC.

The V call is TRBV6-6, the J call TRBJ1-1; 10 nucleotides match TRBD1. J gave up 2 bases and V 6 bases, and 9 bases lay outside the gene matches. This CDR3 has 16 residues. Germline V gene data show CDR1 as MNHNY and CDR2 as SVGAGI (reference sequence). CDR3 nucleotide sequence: TGTGCCAGCAGCATCGGGACAGGGGTATTAAACACTGAAGCTTTCTTT. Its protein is CASSIGTGVLNTEAFF.

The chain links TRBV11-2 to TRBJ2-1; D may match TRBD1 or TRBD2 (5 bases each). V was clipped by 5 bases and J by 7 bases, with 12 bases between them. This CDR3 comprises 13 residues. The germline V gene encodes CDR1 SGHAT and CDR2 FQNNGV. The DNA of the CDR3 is TGTGCCAGCAGCCCATACTGGGGGAATGAGCAGTTCTTC. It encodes CASSPYWGNEQFF.

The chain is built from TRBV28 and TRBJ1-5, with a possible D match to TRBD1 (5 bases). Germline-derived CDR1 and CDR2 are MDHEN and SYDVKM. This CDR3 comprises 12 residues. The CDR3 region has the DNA TGTGCAGCAGGGAGGGCGCCGGGGCCCCAGCATTTT. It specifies CAAGRAPGPQHF.